This TCR beta chain was captured in a study of blood T cell repertoires in COVID-19. The data were produced by immunoSEQ multiplex PCR, yet TCRdb's version contains in-frame clones alone and is incomplete. Among approximately 170,000 clones listed, 84% were seen once. V shed 7 bases and J shed 1 base, with 7 bases lying between them. Germline CDR1 GTSNPN, CDR2 SVGIG (reference sequence). This CDR3 comprises 11 residues. What was sequenced was peripheral blood. V usage is TRBV30 and J usage is TRBJ1-2, with D perhaps matching TRBD1 (5 bases). The TCR originated in a man between 40 and 49 years old who had recovered from COVID-19. This CDR3 reads CASTVNYGYTF. CDR3 bases: TGTGCCTCGACAGTTAACTATGGCTACACCTTC.